This T cell receptor beta chain was retrieved from a study of T cell repertoires in cytomegalovirus infection. Regarding the study as a whole: Carriage of CMV together with the relevant HLA was identifiable through cumulative public TCR beta family frequency. The ex vivo response was dominated by HLA-C-restricted CMV-specific TCR beta clonotypes.

CDR3 size: 15 residues. Trimming took 5 bases from V and 4 from J, leaving 16 bases between them. The germline V gene encodes CDR1 SGHTA and CDR2 FQGNSA. TCRdb processed the reads anew with MiXCR; each CDR3 protein has one entry. The sample includes some 120,000 distinct CDR3 sequences, 10% of them seen just once. This clonotype was picked up many times. Antigen specificity is unknown. The sequence came from a human donor in good health (CMV status not recorded). Some clones in this sample may be carry-over from other donors' samples. The chain employs TRBV7-2 and TRBJ2-3, with D tentatively TRBD2 (5 bases). Material: PBMCs, sequenced either directly or after in vitro stimulation (not recorded which). The CDR3 nucleotides are TGTGCCAGCAGCCCGCTTCAAGCGGCGGCAGATACGCAGTATTTT. As protein: CASSPLQAAADTQYF.